This TCR beta chain emerged from a study of cytomegalovirus exposure and HLA in healthy donors (dated by TCRdb to between 2016 and 2019). About the study as a whole: According to an earlier analysis of 587 of the donors, 200 million or so T cells yielded roughly 110 million unique TCR beta sequences and around 300 Gb of sequence data. Among 398 genotyped donors of the cohort, an average of roughly 230,000 unique TCR beta nucleotide sequences was sequenced per donor, of which approximately 18% were non-productive. Genome-wide SNP genotypes for about 60% of the 666 donors were used in a later genetic analysis, which treated that subset as a discovery cohort. Every repertoire in the discovery cohort had been generated on one and the same sequencing platform. To predict cytomegalovirus infection status, the study combined high-throughput TCR immunosequencing, statistical association of individual TCRs with disease status, and machine learning. Roughly five DR-DQ haplotypes were handled as single units for association and clustering, since linkage in the cohort was strong. Typing coverage varied by locus: about 620-630 donors for A, B, C, DRB1 and DQB1; roughly 510 for DQA1; 606 for DPA1; roughly 450 for DPB1. An earlier analysis of 500 to 750 of the donors applied high-throughput TCR beta sequencing to assess whether each TCR beta V gene segment acted as functional or pseudogenic. Donor age, sex, ethnicity and CMV serostatus were compiled alongside the repertoire data. Of the roughly 430 genotyped donors, 65% to 90% fell in the genetic ancestry cluster associated with self-reported Caucasian donors. Around 320 gigabases of sequencing data and approximately 93 million unique TCR sequences were included in an early release covering 550 to 650 HLA-typed donors. In addition to the first cohort of 500 to 850 subjects, a separate validation cohort of 120 different subjects was used. The T cell repertoires of some 670 subjects were profiled by immunosequencing and related to cytomegalovirus serostatus. Rather than drawing on any new phenotypic data, the later analysis identified candidate immune exposures from TCR beta sequences and the way those sequences occurred across donors. The study was designed to test whether signatures of past pathogen exposure could be identified by cataloging public T cell receptors. Class I and class II HLA loci were covered by the typing at four-digit resolution. A later analysis re-analyzed previously published TCR beta repertoires from about 730 donors and added high-resolution HLA genotyping to study TCR occurrence patterns.

Library generation was performed with the immunoSEQ multiplex PCR assay. For the multiplex PCR, a mixture combining 60 forward primers for TCR Vbeta segments and 13 reverse primers for TCR Jbeta segments was used. The CDR3 region of rearranged TCR beta genes was amplified from genomic DNA by a multiplex PCR assay. Amplified TCR beta libraries were sequenced as 87-base-pair reads on the Illumina HiSeq System. The original methods were these. In a later analysis, some 80 million unique TCR beta chains were counted across the 650 to 700 repertoires, and roughly 11 million of these chains were shared by at least two donors. A nearest-neighbor algorithm error-corrected the raw reads and collapsed the reads into unique sequences, merging closely related sequences to remove PCR and sequencing errors. Alignment of CDR3 sequences to IMGT reference sequences was used to assign V, D and J gene segments. For a sequence to be retained, a match of at least six nucleotides was required to both a V gene segment and a J gene segment. A rearrangement was called productive if the CDR3 had no stop codons and remained in frame with V and J, and every other rearrangement was called non-productive. Following IMGT convention, CDR3 was defined as the stretch from the second conserved V-encoded cysteine to the conserved J-encoded phenylalanine. The earlier analysis of approximately 590 of the donors excluded any sequence lacking an unambiguous match to a single V gene segment. In an earlier analysis of almost 600 of the donors, a V segment was called functional when productive rearrangements were above 56.7%, and segregating when the standard deviation between donors exceeded 5%. A statistical classification framework was built for diagnosing cytomegalovirus status from the catalog of TCR beta chain sequences. In a later analysis, V and J genes were assigned by comparing TCR nucleotide sequences against IMGT/GENE-DB human TR gene sequences. A later analysis assigned CDR3 sequences and most-parsimonious VDJ recombination scenarios with the TCRdist pipeline. A later analysis defined each TCR beta chain by its CDR3 amino acid sequence plus V-gene family, and excluded reads lacking a unique V-gene family. In a later analysis, 450 to 600 highly shared, low-generation-probability nucleotide sequences were removed to address suspected cross-contamination and a sequencing artifact. In a later analysis, a clonal expansion index for each public chain was calculated from normalized within-repertoire ranks of inferred template counts. A later analysis computed generation probabilities with a VDJ recombination model fitted to out-of-frame rearrangements, and checked the results against IGoR. In a later analysis, TCR-TCR, TCR-HLA and TCR-CMV co-occurrence was scored with hypergeometric tests, and a repertoire-size bias correction was applied to TCR pairs. A later analysis estimated false discovery rates by permuting HLA or CMV assignments 20 times. In a later analysis, co-occurring TCRs were grouped using DBSCAN, with TCRdist sequence similarity added in when clustering inside HLA-allele-positive subsets. Repertoires with fewer than 30,000 or more than 120,000 public chains were left out of co-occurrence clustering, as were five repertoires with anomalous nucleotide sharing. Imported from immuneACCESS, the table was reduced by TCRdb to in-frame sequences with V and J called. These copies leave out some clones; in studies compared against another copy, an unresolved V gene accounts for under half, and the cause of the remainder is not known. V and J calls plus clone size are reproduced from that table; the DNA served to infer D and trimming. Counted in this sample were fewer than 80,000 clones; around 80% of them appeared once. The top ten clonotypes cover about 2.5% of the sample.

The cohort comprised 666 healthy bone marrow donors. All cohort members were sampled while nominally healthy, although unrecorded immune exposures were likely present. The donor was CMV seronegative and was included in the group of approximately 350 seronegative cohort members. A peripheral blood sample was collected from each donor, and TCR beta sequencing was performed on peripheral blood mononuclear cells. The Qiagen DNeasy Blood Extraction Kit was used to extract genomic DNA from the blood cell samples. A remark on this clone: The antigen this receptor binds is unknown. No clone much larger than this one lies a single base away; base qualities are absent.

The study at large found these results: In a later analysis, several top co-occurrence clusters were reported to appear linked to parvovirus B19, influenza, CMV and Epstein-Barr virus. In a later analysis, HLA-associated TCR beta chains showed more clonal expansion and lower generation probabilities than non-associated chains that were equally common. In a later analysis, around 15,000 TCR beta sequences were associated with specific HLA alleles at a false discovery rate of 0.05. In a later analysis, most CMV-associated TCR beta chains were found to appear HLA-restricted, with HLA associations seemingly driven largely by CMV exposure. The authors suggested that the approach could potentially be generalized to other disease states and immunological phenotypes. In vitro tests confirmed that a few of the cytomegalovirus-associated TCR beta chains recognize cytomegalovirus antigens. Some IMGT-functional V segments, including TRBV6-2 and TRBV6-3, could not be distinguished by the 87-base-pair reads and were therefore excluded. For the cohort, immune exposure information was limited to CMV serostatus. The study listed approximately 150 TCR beta chains as associated with cytomegalovirus. In a later genetic analysis, fewer N-insertions in productive TCRs were reported among donors in an Asian-associated ancestry cluster than the roughly 700-donor mean. Assigning TCR associations to individual alleles was difficult when HLA alleles, especially DR and DQ, strongly co-occurred. An association between a missense DCLRE1C variant and V-gene and J-gene trimming of TCR beta chains was found in a later genetic analysis and replicated in an independent cohort. The earlier analysis of approximately 590 of the donors excluded fewer than 20 rarely observed V segments, including chromosome 9 orphons, because counts were too low. In an earlier analysis of several hundred of the donors, most TCR beta V segments were observed in productive rearrangements about 90% or about 30% of the time, broadly matching IMGT annotations. A further reported finding was that TCR beta sequences accurately predicted the HLA-A and HLA-B alleles for most subjects in the first cohort. The presence/absence analyses assumed that sequencing depth was roughly uniform across donors, and that assumption may not be true. Because HLA typing was unavailable for some donors at each locus, only the typed subset was used in association tests. Only TCR beta chains were sequenced in this cohort, and the absence of alpha or paired-chain data limited detectable features. According to a later analysis, TCR association rates differed among HLA loci, with DRB1 alleles showing the most associated TCRs and HLA-C alleles showing the fewest. The sequencing pipeline was judged likely to have produced a cluster of highly shared sequence variants as a technical artifact. Linkage disequilibrium might explain the correlated functional status among segregating V segments, but an unknown experimental factor could not be excluded. While some public TCRs were present in many individuals, most TCR sequences turned up only very rarely across donors. The classifier was reported to diagnose cytomegalovirus status with high specificity and sensitivity in both the original cohort and the validation cohort.

CDR1 and CDR2, looked up from the germline V gene, are MDHEN and SYDVKM. There are 13 amino acids in the CDR3, from cysteine to phenylalanine inclusive. The kept DNA is CDR3 alone, 39 bases in frame from the first base. Trimming removed 3 bases from V and 9 bases from J, leaving 11 bases between the germline ends. The chain joins TRBV28 to TRBJ1-4; the D gene remains uncertain. The receptor's source is a man aged 25 to 45 in good health and CMV-seronegative. The source material was PBMCs. The DNA sequence is as follows: TGTGCCAGCAGTTTGCGGGTTGAGAAAAAACTGTTTTTT. Its translation reads: CASSLRVEKKLFF.